This TCR beta chain is drawn from a study of T-cell reconstitution after alpha-beta-depleted transplantation in children. Whole-study findings and limits: T-cell counts and diversity at one year post-transplant came mainly from newly produced T cells. Expanded graft clones numbering several hundred reportedly gave rise to alpha-beta T cells about two months after transplant. Some patients' high day-60 TCRbeta diversity was traced to surviving recipient T cells and thymic progenitors.

A remark on this clonotype: Antigen unknown.

The TCRbeta library was prepared with unique molecular identifiers. Using its own MiXCR run on the PCR reads, TCRdb lists one record per CDR3 protein. The repertoire consists of some 200,000 distinct CDR3 sequences, with around 7.7% occurring once and the leading ten covering 35%. Per the germline V gene, CDR1 is KGHSH and CDR2 is LQKENI. The CDR3 runs to 17 residues. Trimming removed 3 bases from V and 5 bases from J; junction bases left unmatched: 8. The specimen was PBMCs, mostly from graft donor cells, collected 360 days after TCRalphabeta/CD19-depleted stem cell transplant. This receptor was taken from a male patient between 2 and 9 years old who had a stem cell transplant for acute myeloid leukemia, so the T cells may come from the graft donor. The chain recombines TRBV18 with TRBJ2-5; 14 positions agree with TRBD2. In nucleotides, the CDR3 is TGTGCCAGCTCACCCCAAGGGACTAGCGGGGGTCTGGAGACCCAGTACTTC. This gives the protein CASSPQGTSGGLETQYF.